This passage covers 17 T cell receptor beta chains from one sample sequenced in a study of kidney transplant recipient with SARS-CoV-2 infection. TCRdb passed the reads through MiXCR, listing each CDR3 protein once. The sample contains fewer than 250,000 distinct CDR3 sequences, 29% of which appear only once. This sample comprised a blood sample, obtained at baseline and around day 110 from a kidney transplant recipient. These TCRs come from a male patient aged 30 to 39 who had COVID-19 and was a kidney transplant recipient. T cells may partly derive from the graft donor.

The chain combines TRBV20-1 with TRBJ2-2, with D possibly being TRBD1 or TRBD2 (5 bases each). Germline V gene data show CDR1 as DFQATT and CDR2 as SNEGSKA (reference sequence). The CDR3 is 15 residues long. V gave up 0 bases and J gave up 5 bases, with 13 bases separating them. CDR3 loop: CSARDAGTVTGELFF. As DNA, the CDR3 is TGCAGTGCTAGAGACGCCGGGACCGTGACCGGGGAGCTGTTTTTT.

This clonotype came up many times. J is TRBJ2-7 and V is TRBV3-2; the table's D call, TRBD1, has no DNA check behind it. TRBV3-2 is an annotated pseudogene. The CDR3 is 13 amino acids. CDR3 DNA sequence: TGTGCCAGCAGCCCCTCGGCAGGGAACGAGCAGTACTTC. It yields the protein CASSPSAGNEQYF.

This clonotype was detected a few times. The J gene is TRBJ2-1, the V gene TRBV7-6; maybe TRBD2 (7 bases). Trimming stripped 0 bases from V and 4 bases from J, with 16 bases between. Germline V gives CDR1 SGHVS, CDR2 FNYEAQ. This CDR3 is built from 17 residues. CDR3 loop: CASSLAGGDRAYNEQFF. The CDR3 DNA reads as TGTGCCAGCAGCTTAGCAGGGGGGGACCGAGCTTACAATGAGCAGTTCTTC.

This clonotype has ten or more counts. The CDR3, as DNA: TGTGCCAGCAGCTTAGAGCGGGGGGGCCAGGAGACCCAGTACTTC. Its protein is CASSLERGGQETQYF. This chain connects TRBV5-4 to TRBJ2-5; TRBD2 matches 10 bases. V lost 2 bases, J lost 5 bases, and 6 bases stayed unmatched. The CDR3 covers 15 residues. Germline CDR1 and CDR2: SGHNT and YYREEE (reference sequence).

This clonotype came up many times. This sequence joins TRBV16 and TRBJ1-2, with D unclear. This CDR3 is built from 17 residues. Germline CDR1 reads KGHSY; CDR2 reads FQNENV. The V end was cut by 5 bases, the J end by 4 bases, with 23 bases between. The CDR3 region is CASSFYQVVRKTYGYTF. The DNA of the CDR3 is TGTGCCAGCAGCTTCTATCAGGTCGTTAGAAAGACCTATGGCTACACCTTC.

This clonotype was picked up many times. The V and J genes are TRBV9 and TRBJ1-2, with D maybe TRBD1 (6 bases). The CDR3 has 14 residues. Germline V gene lookup returns CDR1 SGDLS and CDR2 YYNGEE. Trimming cost V 3 bases and J 5 bases, with 14 bases left between them. The CDR3: CASSAGEGGYGYTF. The CDR3 DNA sequence: TGTGCCAGCAGCGCCGGAGAGGGGGGATATGGCTACACCTTC.

This clonotype has ten or more counts. This rearrangement joins TRBV10-3 to TRBJ2-7; D perhaps matches TRBD2 (6 bases). CDR1 and CDR2 (germline): ENHRY, SYGVKD. Trimming took off 0 bases at V and 9 bases at J, with 18 bases between the two ends. There are 15 residues in the CDR3. The CDR3 sequence: CAISESGGLGDGQYF. The DNA of the CDR3 is TGTGCCATCAGTGAGTCTGGGGGGTTAGGGGACGGGCAGTACTTC.

This clonotype appeared a single time. Given a much more abundant clone one base away, this may be a read error. The rearrangement links TRBV6-2 or TRBV6-3 to TRBJ2-5, with D perhaps given as TRBD1 or TRBD2 (6 bases each). CDR3 length equals 13 residues. Per the germline V gene, CDR1 is MNHEY and CDR2 is SVGEGT. In nucleotides, the CDR3 is TGTGCCGGCAGGGGCTCGGGGGTGAACGAGCAGTGCTTC. Its protein product is CAGRGSGVNEQCF.

There are a few counts of this clonotype. The chain carries TRBV3-1 and TRBJ2-3; possibly TRBD1 for D (6 bases). CDR3 length: 16 residues. Germline CDR1 is LGHDT and CDR2 is YNNKEL (reference sequence). Trimming shortened V by 2 bases and J by 2 bases, and 14 bases separated the two germline ends. CDR3: CASSQRFRGITDTQYF. In DNA, the CDR3 is TGTGCCAGCAGCCAAAGATTCAGGGGAATCACAGATACGCAGTATTTT.

Comments on this clonotype: At one end the junction does not follow the germline gene, possibly because of a read error. This rearrangement joins TRBV20-1 to TRBJ2-6, with D possibly being TRBD1 (5 bases). Germline values: CDR1 DFQATT, CDR2 SNEGSKA (reference sequence). The CDR3 loop spans 15 amino acids. The CDR3 loop is CSAAEESSGANALTF. DNA of the CDR3: TGCAGCGCCGCGGAAGAATCCTCTGGGGCCAACGCCCTGACTTTC.

In its sample, this clonotype was seen many times. The chain recombines TRBV6-1 with TRBJ1-2, with D hard to call. The CDR3 spans 17 residues. Deletions cut 4 bases from V and 4 bases from J, with 22 bases between. Germline CDR1 is MNHNS and CDR2 is SASEGT. Written as DNA, the CDR3 is TGTGCCAGCAGTGGAAATACGGAATGTAGAAAGACCTATGGCTACACCTTC. Translating gives CASSGNTECRKTYGYTF.

At least ten counts were recorded for this clonotype. The chain couples TRBV6-5 to TRBJ1-5; D might be TRBD1 (5 bases). Germline V gene lookup returns CDR1 MNHEY and CDR2 SVGAGI. This CDR3 has 10 amino acids. CDR3 DNA sequence: TGTGGGTCGGGGCATCAGCCCCAGCATTTT. It encodes CGSGHQPQHF.

This clonotype was detected a few times. The V gene is TRBV5-1, the J gene TRBJ2-1; perhaps D is TRBD1 or TRBD2 (6 bases each). The germline V and J ends were trimmed by 0 bases and 6 bases, with 22 bases remaining between them. This CDR3 contains 18 residues. From germline, CDR1 is SGHRS and CDR2 YFSETQ. The CDR3, as DNA: TGCGCCAGCAGCTTGGAGGGAGTTGTGGAGGGGGGCTTCAATGAGCAGTTCTTC. This translates into CASSLEGVVEGGFNEQFF. The variable domain in full, with the rest retrieved from reference TRBV5-1 and TRBJ2-1, is KAGVTQTPRYLIKTRGQQVTLSCSPISGHRSVSWYQQTPGQGLQFLFEYFSETQRNKGNFPGRFSGRQFSNSRSEMNVSTLELGDSALYLCASSLEGVVEGGFNEQFFGPGTRLTVL.

This clonotype was seen repeatedly, ten times or more. The CDR3 nucleotides read TGTGCCAGCCTCAAGCTTGTCTCGCGAAAGACCTATGGCTACACCTTC. It yields the protein CASLKLVSRKTYGYTF. The rearrangement joins TRBV5-5 to TRBJ1-2; no firm D call. The V gene's germline CDR1 is SGHKS and CDR2 YYEKEE (reference sequence). CDR3 size: 16 residues. Trimming stripped 7 bases from V and 4 bases from J, with 23 bases between.

The table lists this clonotype with many counts. The chain links TRBV3-1 to TRBJ1-2, with no clear D. The V and J ends lost 5 bases and 4 bases respectively, with 23 bases between them. The CDR3 extends over 17 amino acids. Germline CDR1 reads LGHDT; CDR2 reads YNNKEL (reference sequence). DNA of the CDR3: TGTGCCAGCAGCGAACGCACCACCCTTCGAAAGACCTATGGCTACACCTTC. The encoded protein is CASSERTTLRKTYGYTF.

In the case of this clonotype: A much larger clone lies a single base off, so this may be a read error. This chain connects TRBV3-1 to TRBJ1-2; D is uncertain. Trimming left V 4 bases short and J 5 bases short, with 14 bases between. There are 14 residues in the CDR3. CDR1 LGHDT and CDR2 YNNKEL come from the germline V gene (reference sequence). CDR3 region: CASSRRPGKYGYTF. Here the CDR3 DNA reads TGTGCCAGCAGCCGGAGACCGGGGAAATATGGCTACACCTTC.

This clonotype was picked up many times. This chain joins TRBV5-1 and TRBJ2-1; D is undetermined. CDR1 and CDR2 from the germline V gene are SGHRS and YFSETQ. The CDR3 runs 12 residues. V was cut by 7 bases and J by 3 bases, with 8 bases left in between. CDR3 residues: CASGRGYNEQFF. CDR3 nucleotide sequence: TGCGCCAGCGGACGCGGCTACAATGAGCAGTTCTTC.